This T cell receptor (beta chain) was identified in a study of blood T cell repertoires in COVID-19. Background on the study: Samples of COVID-19 (acute and convalescent) were obtained from the United States, Italy and Spain.

Profiling relied on immunoSEQ multiplex PCR, and the TCRdb table lists in-frame clones only, not all of them. The sample includes around 310,000 clones, 89% of them seen just once. Self-reported history from a screening survey and questionnaire set each donor's cohort. Germline-derived CDR1 and CDR2 are MNHNS and SASEGT. The CDR3 sequence is 15 residues long. Trimming removed 2 bases at V and 2 bases at J, with 11 bases between. The chain uses TRBV6-1 and TRBJ2-3; D possibly corresponds to TRBD2 (5 bases). This clonotype was obtained from a woman aged 25 to 39 who had recovered from COVID-19. Material: PBMCs or T cells enriched from blood (not recorded which). DNA for the CDR3: TGTGCCAGCAGTGAACCTAGCTCCTTCACAGATACGCAGTATTTT. It is translated as CASSEPSSFTDTQYF.